The 29 T cell receptor beta chains in this list originate from one sample, sequenced in a study of blood T cells in healthy people across ages. Next came a second PCR, run for about 7 to 12 cycles, which used a sample-barcoded 5' primer along with a J-beta primer mix. TCRdb re-analysed the 5' RACE reads in MiXCR, keeping a single row per CDR3 protein. The sample lists around 1.5 million distinct CDR3 sequences, 59% occurring once. The specimen sequenced was blood. The receptors here all came from a man in his late teens or twenties in good health.

The V call is TRBV12-3 or TRBV12-4, the J call TRBJ2-1; 10 bases match TRBD1. The CDR3 covers 15 residues. Trimming at V came to 2 bases and at J to 3 bases, leaving 1 base not matched to a gene. CDR3 region: CASSLRTGGYNEQFF. CDR3 sequence (DNA): TGTGCCAGCAGTTTAAGGACAGGGGGCTACAATGAGCAGTTCTTC.

The rearrangement joins TRBV29-1 to TRBJ2-1; D unclear. The better agreement between TRBJ2-7 and the DNA end casts doubt on the J call. CDR1 is SQVTM, CDR2 ANQGSEA, per germline. The CDR3 has 13 amino acids. The CDR3 protein is CSFPSSSYNEQYF. CDR3 DNA: TGCAGCTTCCCCTCGAGTTCCTACAATGAGCAGTACTTC.

V is TRBV2 and J is TRBJ2-1, with TRBD2 as a possible D gene (6 bases). This CDR3 has 13 amino acids. The germline V gene encodes CDR1 SNHLY and CDR2 FYNNEI. The DNA of the CDR3 is TGTGGAATCGGGAGAACCTCCTACAATGAGCAGTTCTTC. Residues: CGIGRTSYNEQFF.

About this clonotype itself: At one of its ends the junction is not consistent with the germline gene, which may arise from a read error. The chain is built from TRBV4-3 and TRBJ1-2; 7 positions agree with TRBD1. Germline V CDR1 and CDR2: LGHNA, YSLEER. The CDR3 has 15 amino acids. The chain's CDR3 is CASSQAQGDNQGYTF. The CDR3 DNA follows: TGCGCCAGCAGCCAAGCCCAGGGGGATAATCAGGGCTACACCTTT.

The chain has TRBV28 and TRBJ2-7; D is ambiguous. The CDR3 covers 15 residues. CDR1 is MDHEN and CDR2 is SYDVKM in the germline V gene. Trimming stripped 4 bases from V and 2 bases from J, with 15 bases between. The CDR3 is CASSSTIPLPYEQYF. CDR3 sequence (DNA): TGTGCCAGCAGTTCAACAATCCCACTTCCCTACGAGCAGTACTTC.

This clonotype was observed a few times. The chain carries TRBV29-1 and TRBJ2-7, with TRBD1 matching 7 bases. CDR3 length equals 13 residues. CDR1 is SQVTM and CDR2 is ANQGSEA in the germline V gene. J was trimmed by 2 bases and V by 5 bases; bases with no gene match: 6. CDR3: CSVKGQLTYEQYF. CDR3 nucleotides: TGCAGCGTTAAGGGACAGCTAACCTACGAGCAGTACTTC.

This chain uses TRBV29-1 with TRBJ2-6; D uncertain. This CDR3 has 15 amino acids. From germline, CDR1 is SQVTM and CDR2 ANQGSEA. With 3 bases removed from V and 4 bases from J, the gap between germline ends came to 13 bases. CDR3 nucleotides: TGCAGCGTTGAGAACCTTAGGGAAGGGGCCAACGTCCTGACTTTC. As protein: CSVENLREGANVLTF.

CDR3 amino acids: CASSLDQGSGNTIYF. The CDR3 DNA follows: TGTGCCAGCAGCCTAGATCAGGGCTCTGGAAACACCATATATTTT. V gene TRBV7-6 combines with J gene TRBJ1-3; a weak D match, TRBD1 (5 bases). This CDR3 region has 15 residues. The V gene's germline CDR1 is SGHVS and CDR2 FNYEAQ. Trimming took 5 bases from V and 0 from J, leaving 11 bases between them.

This clonotype was recorded only once. The chain links TRBV6-6 to TRBJ2-2; D unclear. Germline CDR1 and CDR2: MNHNY and SVGAGI (reference sequence). V was trimmed by 4 bases and J by 6 bases, leaving 15 bases between them. The length of the CDR3 is 15 residues. The CDR3, as DNA: TGTGCCAGCAGTTCGCGCGGCTTAGGAGCCGGGGAGCTGTTTTTT. Encoded protein: CASSSRGLGAGELFF.

V is TRBV27 and J is TRBJ2-3; D remains unclear. This CDR3 spans 13 amino acids. V was clipped by 3 bases and J by 2 bases, with 6 bases between them. CDR1 and CDR2 (germline): MNHEY, SMNVEV (reference sequence). The CDR3 loop reads CASSFLPTDTQYF. The CDR3 DNA follows: TGTGCCAGCAGTTTCCTCCCCACAGATACGCAGTATTTT.

This clonotype was seen a few times. The genes are TRBV9 and TRBJ2-4; TRBD2 matches at 13 bases. After removal of 0 bases from V and 0 bases from J, the junction contained 6 bases not matched to a gene. CDR3 length: 19 amino acids. CDR1 is SGDLS, CDR2 YYNGEE, per germline. The CDR3 loop is CASSVGTSGGGLAKNIQYF. For the CDR3, the DNA is TGTGCCAGCAGCGTAGGGACTAGCGGGGGCGGCCTAGCCAAAAACATTCAGTACTTC.

This chain connects TRBV4-2 to TRBJ2-2, with D tentatively TRBD2 (6 bases). Germline V lookup: CDR1 LGHNA, CDR2 YNFKEQ. The V and J ends lost 5 bases and 5 bases respectively, with 9 bases between them. The CDR3 extends over 13 amino acids. The CDR3 is CASSFRETGELFF. In DNA form, the CDR3 reads TGTGCCAGCAGCTTCCGGGAGACCGGGGAGCTGTTTTTT.

This chain joins TRBV20-1 and TRBJ1-4; weak D call: TRBD1 (5 bases). CDR1 and CDR2 (germline): DFQATT, SNEGSKA (reference sequence). V lost 5 bases, J lost 10 bases, and 23 bases lay in between. The CDR3 runs 15 residues. The chain's CDR3 is CSAPPRGTLHAKLFF. The CDR3 DNA reads as TGCAGTGCTCCTCCCCGAGGGACGTTGCACGCAAAACTGTTTTTT.

This chain links TRBV7-9 with TRBJ2-3; 7 nucleotides agree with TRBD2. This CDR3 has 15 residues. Looked up from germline, CDR1 is SEHNR and CDR2 is FQNEAQ (reference sequence). J lost 2 bases, V lost 5 bases, and 7 bases had no gene match. The CDR3 region has the DNA TGTGCCAGCAGCGGGACTACCAAACCCACAGATACGCAGTATTTT. Amino acids: CASSGTTKPTDTQYF. The whole variable domain, remainder taken from reference TRBV7-9 and TRBJ2-3, is DTGVSQNPRHKITKRGQNVTFRCDPISEHNRLYWYRQTLGQGPEFLTYFQNEAQLEKSRLLSDRFSAERPKGSFSTLEIQRTEQGDSAMYLCASSGTTKPTDTQYFGPGTRLTVL.

At least ten counts were recorded for this clonotype. The chain carries TRBV9 and TRBJ2-4; D might be TRBD1 (7 bases). Germline loops: CDR1 SGDLS, CDR2 YYNGEE. The V gene lost 0 bases and the J gene lost 8 bases, with 9 bases spanning the gap. This CDR3 contains 13 residues. This chain's CDR3 is CASSVARGDIQYF. The CDR3 nucleotides read TGTGCCAGCAGCGTAGCCAGGGGGGACATTCAGTACTTC.

About this clonotype itself: At one boundary the junction diverges from the germline segment, which might be a read error. The chain is built from TRBV7-7 and TRBJ2-7; 11 positions match TRBD2. The CDR3 runs 13 residues. Germline V CDR1 and CDR2: SSHAT, FNYEAQ (reference sequence). Written as DNA, the CDR3 is TGTGCTAGCAGCGGGGGACTAGCGGCTGAGCAGTACTTC. This encodes CASSGGLAAEQYF. Using reference TRBV7-7 and TRBJ2-7 for the parts outside the CDR3, the full variable domain is GAGVSQSPRYKVTKRGQDVTLRCDPISSHATLYWYQQALGQGPEFLTYFNYEAQPDKSGLPSDRFSAERPEGSISTLTIQRTEQRDSAMYRCASSGGLAAEQYFGPGTRLTVT.

CDR3 sequence (DNA): TGTGCCAGCAGCCAGGGACTAGCGGGTACCTACAATGAGCAGTTCTTC. Protein: CASSQGLAGTYNEQFF. The rearrangement joins TRBV7-9 to TRBJ2-1, with 12 bases lining up with TRBD2. This CDR3 is built from 16 residues. V gave up 5 bases and J gave up 2 bases; unmatched junction bases: 4. Germline CDR1 is SEHNR and CDR2 is FQNEAQ (reference sequence).

This clonotype was recorded a few times. The gene calls are TRBV5-4 and TRBJ1-2; D is possibly TRBD1 (6 bases). The length of the CDR3 is 13 residues. Germline-derived CDR1 and CDR2 are SGHNT and YYREEE (reference sequence). Trimming took 3 bases from V and 4 from J, leaving 10 bases between them. In DNA form, the CDR3 reads TGTGCCAGCAGCTCCGGGACACTCTATGGCTACACCTTC. Translation gives CASSSGTLYGYTF.

This clonotype was seen repeatedly, ten times or more. This rearrangement joins TRBV28 to TRBJ2-5; 8 bases line up with TRBD1. The CDR3 consists of 13 residues. V was pared by 4 bases and J by 5 bases, with 3 bases of the junction left unmatched. Germline lookup yields CDR1 MDHEN and CDR2 SYDVKM. CDR3 in amino acids: CASSSDRVETQYF. Here the CDR3 DNA reads TGTGCCAGCAGTTCGGACAGGGTCGAGACCCAGTACTTC. Looking up the rest from reference TRBV28 and TRBJ2-5 gives the full variable domain: DVKVTQSSRYLVKRTGEKVFLECVQDMDHENMFWYRQDPGLGLRLIYFSYDVKMKEKGDIPEGYSVSREKKERFSLILESASTNQTSMYLCASSSDRVETQYFGPGTRLLVL.

The V gene is TRBV10-3, the J gene TRBJ1-6, with D uncertain. CDR1 ENHRY and CDR2 SYGVKD come from the germline V gene. The CDR3 is made up of 13 amino acids. Trimming removed 6 bases at V and 9 bases at J, with 12 bases between. CDR3 nucleotide sequence: TGTGCCATCAGGGGAACAGATTCTTCACCCCTCCACTTT. It codes for CAIRGTDSSPLHF.

This rearrangement joins TRBV15 to TRBJ2-7; D is unclear. Deletions cut 4 bases from V and 0 bases from J, with 7 bases between. Germline assignment: CDR1 LNHNV and CDR2 YYDKDF (reference sequence). CDR3 length: 13 residues. Written as DNA, the CDR3 is TGTGCCACCAGCACGTCGGACTCCTACGAGCAGTACTTC. Protein: CATSTSDSYEQYF.

In the case of this clonotype: One end of the junction does not line up with germline, which may come from a read error. The rearrangement joins TRBV27 to TRBJ1-2, with no clear D. Germline V gene lookup returns CDR1 MNHEY and CDR2 SMNVEV (reference sequence). The CDR3 totals 13 residues. CDR3: CASGFGFAYGYTF. The CDR3 DNA is TGTGCCAGCGGTTTTGGGTTCGCCTATGGCTACACCTTC.

This chain connects TRBV7-2 to TRBJ2-7, with D perhaps matching TRBD1 or TRBD2 (6 bases each). The V gene's germline CDR1 is SGHTA and CDR2 FQGNSA. V lost 5 bases to trimming and J lost 0 bases, with 20 bases between them. This CDR3 comprises 17 residues. CDR3 DNA sequence: TGTGCCAGCAGCCTAGGAGGAGGGGAACAGGGCTCCTACGAGCAGTACTTC. It yields the protein CASSLGGGEQGSYEQYF. The full variable domain, rest sourced from reference TRBV7-2 and TRBJ2-7, is GAGVSQSPSNKVTEKGKDVELRCDPISGHTALYWYRQSLGQGLEFLIYFQGNSAPDKSGLPSDRFSAERTGGSVSTLTIQRTQQEDSAVYLCASSLGGGEQGSYEQYFGPGTRLTVT.

As for this clonotype: The junction and the germline gene differ at one end; a read error may be behind it. The V gene is TRBV29-1, the J gene TRBJ2-7; the D gene is possibly TRBD2 (6 bases). CDR3 length: 11 residues. Germline CDR1 is SQVTM and CDR2 is ANQGSEA. CDR3 in DNA: TGCAGCGGTGAACACGCGGGGGAGCAGTACTTC. Amino acids: CSGEHAGEQYF.

This clonotype was seen a few times. The chain employs TRBV7-9 and TRBJ1-2; unclear D gene. The V and J ends lost 1 base and 6 bases respectively, with 12 bases between them. The germline V gene has CDR1 SEHNR and CDR2 FQNEAQ (reference sequence). The CDR3 spans 14 residues. CDR3: CASSLEVEFHGYTF. In DNA, the CDR3 is TGTGCCAGCAGCTTAGAAGTAGAGTTCCATGGCTACACCTTC.

This clonotype was recorded a few times. The chain uses TRBV29-1 and TRBJ2-5; 7 bases line up with TRBD2. The germline V gene has CDR1 SQVTM and CDR2 ANQGSEA. The CDR3 is 14 residues long. J was trimmed by 0 bases and V by 3 bases; bases with no gene match: 4. The CDR3 DNA reads as TGCAGCGTTGAGGGGAGGGGAGACCAAGAGACCCAGTACTTC. This codes for CSVEGRGDQETQYF.

J is TRBJ1-2 and V is TRBV2, with 9 bases lining up with TRBD1. In germline, CDR1 is SNHLY, CDR2 FYNNEI. This CDR3 contains 14 residues. V shed 8 bases and J 6 bases; nucleotides not matched to a gene: 10. The CDR3 here is CASLEGDRANGYTF. Written as DNA, the CDR3 is TGTGCCAGCCTCGAAGGGGACAGGGCAAATGGCTACACCTTC.

This clonotype has just a few counts. The chain has TRBV29-1 and TRBJ2-1; 10 bases are a match to TRBD2. The CDR3 is 14 amino acids. Germline CDR1 is SQVTM and CDR2 is ANQGSEA. V lost 4 bases and J lost 7; bases outside the gene matches: 7. In DNA form, the CDR3 reads TGCAGCGTTGCCGCTAGCGGGAGTTGGAATGAGCAGTTCTTC. Protein sequence: CSVAASGSWNEQFF.

CDR3 sequence: CAWQLRGNTEAFF. The CDR3 DNA reads as TGTGCCTGGCAGCTCCGGGGGAACACTGAAGCTTTCTTT. V usage is TRBV30 and J usage is TRBJ1-1; D unresolved. The CDR3 totals 13 residues. CDR1 and CDR2 (germline): GTSNPN, SVGIG (reference sequence). Trimming took off 5 bases at V and 1 base at J, with 11 bases between the two ends.